Listed here are 15 T cell receptor gamma chains from one sample, sequenced in a study of gamma delta lymphoproliferative disorders and STAT genes. TCRdb reprocessed the multiplex PCR reads using CATT. The sample lists a few thousand gamma-chain clones; 8.5% to 10% were seen once. The receptor sequences were amplified from genomic DNA of peripheral blood mononuclear cells. The sequencing input was blood. These receptor sequences come from a human donor with gamma-delta T-cell large granular lymphocyte leukemia.

This clone was seen a few times. The V and J genes are TRGV3 and TRGJ1 or TRGJ2. Because TCRdb records no J gene, it was assigned here through a match of the DNA to germline. The germline V gene encodes CDR1 VTNTFY and CDR2 YDVSTARD (reference sequence). With 0 bases clipped from V and 12 bases from J, the junction kept 11 bases outside the gene matches. The CDR3 contains 13 residues. For the CDR3, the DNA is TGTGCCACCTGGGACAGGCCACGGGTTGGGAAACTCTTT. Translating it yields CATWDRPRVGKLF.

In regard to this clone: It is unclear where the CDR3 begins or ends on the DNA, so no DNA is shown, and the CDR3 is as TCRdb lists it. The V gene reported is TRGV2; the J gene is uncalled. The CDR3 contains 16 residues when both ends are counted. Looked up from germline, CDR1 is EGSNGY and CDR2 is YDSYNSKV. The chain's CDR3 is CATWDVRYSLAVEQHF.

V usage is TRGV2 and J usage is TRGJP2. In the absence of a J gene in TCRdb, the DNA was matched to germline to assign it here. V gave up 0 bases and J gave up 3 bases; unmatched junction bases: 4. This CDR3 comprises 15 residues. CDR1 is EGSNGY and CDR2 is YDSYNSKV in the germline V gene. CDR3 bases: TGTGCCACCTGGGACGGGCTCGGTAGTGATTGGATCAAGACGTTT. As protein: CATWDGLGSDWIKTF.

On this clone itself: The identical CDR3 is also encoded by other nucleotide sequences in the sample. The chain joins TRGV2 to TRGJ1 or TRGJ2. The J gene was not available in TCRdb and was assigned here by matching the DNA to germline segments. The V and J ends lost 3 bases and 7 bases, in that order; junction bases with no gene match: 3. This CDR3 has 11 residues. Germline V gene data show CDR1 as EGSNGY and CDR2 as YDSYNSKV. The CDR3, as DNA: TGTGCCACCTGGGACAGGTATAAGAAACTCTTT. It encodes CATWDRYKKLF.

This clone was counted only a few times. This DNA's translation and the protein TCRdb lists, from a much larger clone, do not match at residue 10, likely due to a read error; the protein shown is translated from the DNA. The V segment is TRGV10, and no J call was made. TRGV10 carries the ORF label, with uncertain function. The CDR3 is 12 amino acids. CDR3 DNA sequence: TGTGCTGCGTGGGCTAAGTCGGATAAGAGACTCTTT. Translating it yields CAAWAKSDKRLF.

On this clone itself: TCRdb's entry gives the protein of a much larger clone, which mismatches this DNA's translation at residue 11, likely from a read error; the protein reported here is translated from the DNA. CDR3 DNA sequence: TGTGCCACCTGGGACGGGCTAGAGTTGGGCACAAAAATCAAGGTATTT. This sequence encodes CATWDGLELGTKIKVF. The chain carries TRGV2 and TRGJP. The J gene, missing from TCRdb, was assigned here through DNA to germline matching. The CDR3 contains 16 residues. Germline assignment: CDR1 EGSNGY and CDR2 YDSYNSKV.

This clone was observed a few times. The chain joins TRGV9 to TRGJ1 or TRGJ2. TCRdb offers no J gene call, so here the DNA was matched to germline to obtain one. CDR3 length: 12 amino acids. Germline V lookup: CDR1 GITISATS, CDR2 ISYDGTV (reference sequence). V dropped 2 bases and J dropped 4; count of bases not matched to a gene: 2. CDR3 nucleotide sequence: TGTGCCTTGTGGGAGGACTATTATAAGAAACTCTTT. This translates into CALWEDYYKKLF.

This clone was observed a handful of times. The V call is TRGV4, the J call TRGJ1 or TRGJ2. Germline matching of the DNA provided the J gene here, since TCRdb leaves it blank. Germline V lookup: CDR1 EGSTGY, CDR2 YDSYTSSV. This CDR3 spans 16 amino acids. The trim removed 9 bases at V and 3 bases at J, leaving 20 bases unmatched. DNA of the CDR3: TGTGCCACCCGGAACCCCTCGTCGATTTGTTATTATAAGAAACTCTTT. It translates to CATRNPSSICYYKKLF.

The chain is built from TRGV4 and TRGJ1 or TRGJ2. Here the J gene came from matching the DNA to germline, since TCRdb omits it. Germline loops: CDR1 EGSTGY, CDR2 YDSYTSSV. V lost 9 bases to trimming and J lost 3 bases; unmatched junction nucleotides: 5. The CDR3 has 11 residues. The CDR3 region is CATAIYYKKLF. The DNA for the CDR3 is TGTGCCACCGCCATTTATTATAAGAAACTCTTT.

A few counts support this clone. The sample has other DNA sequences that encode this CDR3 too. V is TRGV4 and J is TRGJ1 or TRGJ2. Assignment of the J gene here rests on matching the DNA to germline, because TCRdb gives none. From germline, CDR1 is EGSTGY and CDR2 YDSYTSSV. The CDR3 runs 13 residues. V gave up 1 base and J gave up 4 bases; unmatched junction bases: 4. For the CDR3, the DNA is TGTGCCACCTGGGATGGTCGGTATTATAAGAAACTCTTT. It translates to CATWDGRYYKKLF.

The J gene is TRGJ1 or TRGJ2, the V gene TRGV3. The J gene, missing from TCRdb, was assigned here through DNA to germline matching. The CDR3 sequence is 12 residues long. V was pared by 0 bases and J by 8 bases, with 4 bases of the junction left unmatched. Germline-derived CDR1 and CDR2 are VTNTFY and YDVSTARD (reference sequence). CDR3 protein: CATWDRPNKKLF. The CDR3 region has the DNA TGTGCCACCTGGGACAGGCCGAATAAGAAACTCTTT.

This clone was observed a few times. The chain uses TRGV9 and TRGJ1 or TRGJ2. Because TCRdb records no J gene, it was assigned here through a match of the DNA to germline. With 2 bases clipped from V and 10 bases from J, the junction kept 8 bases outside the gene matches. This CDR3 spans 12 amino acids. Germline CDR1 reads GITISATS; CDR2 reads ISYDGTV (reference sequence). The CDR3 loop is CALWEANEKKLF. CDR3 sequence (DNA): TGTGCCTTGTGGGAGGCCAATGAAAAGAAACTCTTT.

This clone showed up just a few times. This chain uses TRGV4 with TRGJ1 or TRGJ2. Assignment of the J gene here rests on matching the DNA to germline, because TCRdb gives none. The CDR3 has 13 residues. CDR1 is EGSTGY and CDR2 is YDSYTSSV in the germline V gene. Losses at the gene ends were 0 bases for V and 7 bases for J; bases not matched to a gene: 6. CDR3 region: CATWDGPRYKKLF. The CDR3 DNA reads TGTGCCACCTGGGATGGGCCTAGGTATAAGAAACTCTTT.

This clone showed up just a few times. This CDR3 is also generated by other DNA sequences in the sample. The chain combines TRGV10 with TRGJ1 or TRGJ2. In the absence of a J gene in TCRdb, the DNA was matched to germline to assign it here. TRGV10 is an open reading frame whose function is uncertain. Trimming at V came to 8 bases and at J to 2 bases, leaving 7 bases not matched to a gene. CDR3 length: 13 amino acids. The DNA of the CDR3 is TGTGCTGCGTGGGATCCCGATTATTATAAGAAACTCTTT. Protein: CAAWDPDYYKKLF.

This clone was picked up a small number of times. CDR3 nucleotide sequence: TGTGCCACCTGGGATGGGGAACTCTTT. Translated, it gives CATWDGELF. No J gene was called, and the V gene is TRGV4. CDR3 size: 9 residues. CDR1 is EGSTGY and CDR2 is YDSYTSSV in the germline V gene.